The 10 T cell receptor beta chains listed next were all sequenced from one sample in a study of T cells after yellow fever vaccination (dated by TCRdb to the late 2010s). Library method: 5' RACE. TCRdb records Illumina NovaSeq 6000 as the sequencer. The public reads were run again by TCRdb, first through fastp at Q25 and then through MiXCR, and only productive beta chains were kept. Here each entry gathers all rows of one CDR3 protein and keeps the most common genes and DNA. Here the sample has some 320,000 distinct CDR3 sequences; approximately 11% occur a single time. The ten largest clonotypes hold about 3.5% of the sample. The label giving this sample's treatment or condition can be read as: live attenuated yellow fever vaccine strain. The specimen comprised CD4+ T cells sorted from PBMCs, sampled 45 days after the yellow fever booster vaccination. Every receptor here comes from a man between 18 and 35 years old who received the YFV17D yellow fever vaccine.

This clonotype was recorded at least ten times. This chain joins TRBV5-1 and TRBJ2-3; D not certain. V gave up 0 bases and J gave up 3 bases, with 8 bases separating them. This CDR3 has 14 amino acids. Germline loops: CDR1 SGHRS, CDR2 YFSETQ. The CDR3 is CASSLVGPTDTQYF. DNA for the CDR3: TGCGCCAGCAGCTTGGTGGGCCCTACAGATACGCAGTATTTT.

CDR3 sequence: CASSQGVGPNQPQHF. The CDR3 DNA is TGTGCCAGCAGCCAAGGGGTCGGGCCAAATCAGCCCCAGCATTTT. The chain uses TRBV3-1 and TRBJ1-5; D not resolved. V was cut by 1 base and J by 4 bases, with 11 bases left in between. The CDR3 spans 15 residues. Germline V CDR1 and CDR2: LGHDT, YNNKEL (reference sequence).

The chain combines TRBV6-1 with TRBJ2-3; 11 nucleotides agree with TRBD1. Losses at the gene ends were 8 bases for V and 3 bases for J; bases not matched to a gene: 4. Germline loops: CDR1 MNHNS, CDR2 SASEGT. The CDR3 sequence is 14 residues long. The CDR3, as DNA: TGTGCCAGCGGGGACAGGGGGAGAACAGATACGCAGTATTTT. Translating gives CASGDRGRTDTQYF.

This clonotype was seen a few times. This sequence joins TRBV30 and TRBJ1-6; D unclear. This CDR3 has 13 residues. Deletions cut 7 bases from V and 7 bases from J, with 14 bases between. Germline CDR1 GTSNPN, CDR2 SVGIG (reference sequence). CDR3 in DNA: TGTGCCTATCTGCGATCTATCAATTCACCCCTCCACTTT. This encodes CAYLRSINSPLHF.

This clonotype was recorded a few times. This sequence joins TRBV4-3 and TRBJ1-6; TRBD1 is a possible D gene (6 bases). The CDR3 contains 17 residues. Germline CDR1 and CDR2: LGHNA and YSLEER. V was trimmed by 0 bases and J by 8 bases, leaving 17 bases between them. The CDR3: CASSQDPRGGRDSPLHF. For the CDR3, the DNA is TGCGCCAGCAGCCAAGATCCCAGGGGAGGGAGGGATTCACCCCTCCACTTT.

In this sample, this clonotype turned up a few times. The J gene is TRBJ1-1, the V gene TRBV7-6; TRBD1 is a possible D gene (5 bases). The CDR3 consists of 15 residues. Trimming took off 1 base at V and 1 base at J, with 10 bases between the two ends. CDR1 and CDR2 (germline): SGHVS, FNYEAQ. This chain's CDR3 is CASSLGPQGNTEAFF. CDR3 in DNA: TGTGCCAGCAGCTTAGGCCCCCAGGGGAACACTGAAGCTTTCTTT. Combining the CDR3 with reference TRBV7-6 and TRBJ1-1 gives the whole variable domain GAGVSQSPRYKVTKRGQDVALRCDPISGHVSLYWYRQALGQGPEFLTYFNYEAQQDKSGLPNDRFSAERPEGSISTLTIQRTEQRDSAMYRCASSLGPQGNTEAFFGQGTRLTVV.

The gene calls are TRBV20-1 and TRBJ2-1; 7 bases are shared with TRBD1. Germline assignment: CDR1 DFQATT and CDR2 SNEGSKA (reference sequence). V lost 5 bases, J lost 7 bases, and 5 bases stayed unmatched. The length of the CDR3 is 12 residues. CDR3: CSAETGLNEQFF. Written as DNA, the CDR3 is TGCAGTGCTGAGACAGGGTTGAATGAGCAGTTCTTC.

This chain links TRBV4-1 with TRBJ2-3; D not certain. CDR1 is MGHRA and CDR2 is YSYEKL in the germline V gene. V was trimmed by 1 base and J by 0 bases, leaving 5 bases between them. The CDR3 runs 14 residues. The chain's CDR3 is CASSQGVSTDTQYF. The DNA for the CDR3 is TGCGCCAGCAGCCAAGGAGTTAGCACAGATACGCAGTATTTT.

This clonotype was recorded a few times. This rearrangement joins TRBV7-3 to TRBJ1-2; 7 bases are a match to TRBD1. Germline values: CDR1 SGHTA, CDR2 FQGTGA. The CDR3 spans 15 residues. The V gene end was trimmed by 5 bases and the J gene end by 3 bases; junction bases not matched to a gene: 9. The CDR3 loop is CASSRYPGQDYGYTF. The CDR3 coding sequence is TGTGCCAGCAGCAGATATCCAGGACAGGACTATGGCTACACCTTC.

The chain couples TRBV7-9 to TRBJ2-6; tentatively, D is TRBD1 (5 bases). Germline V gene sequence: CDR1 SEHNR, CDR2 FQNEAQ (reference sequence). The CDR3 contains 14 residues. Trimming removed 10 bases at V and 4 bases at J, with 14 bases between. This CDR3 is CANPPGLGANVLTF. CDR3 nucleotides: TGTGCCAACCCTCCAGGGTTGGGGGCCAACGTCCTGACTTTC.